These T cell receptor beta chains were read from a single sample in a study of shared clonotypes between healthy human individuals. Produced via immunoSEQ multiplex PCR; TCRdb's table is partial and in-frame only. This repertoire shows about 1.5 million clones, nearly 99% found once; its top ten account for around 0.47%. The sequenced sample was naive CD4+ T cells sorted from blood. All receptors derive from a young man in good health. Each CDR3 is given with its conserved first and last residue. The D gene is left open where the match is weak. For some rows the clone size is stated as once, few or many, or as a class when expanded; others skip it.

j_call: TRBJ2-1
v_call: TRBV9
d_call: -
clone_size: -
cdr3_nt: TGTGCCAGCAGCGTAGTAGGGAACCCCTACAATGAGCAGTTCTTC
cdr3_aa: CASSVVGNPYNEQFF

j_call: TRBJ2-5
v_call: TRBV29-1
d_call: -
clone_size: many
cdr3_nt: TGCAGCGTGCCGGGGGAAGGGGTAATGGAGACCCAGTACTTC
cdr3_aa: CSVPGEGVMETQYF

j_call: TRBJ2-2
v_call: TRBV7-4
d_call: -
clone_size: -
cdr3_nt: TGTGCCAGCAGCTTGACAGGCGGCGCCGGGGAGCTGTTTTTT
cdr3_aa: CASSLTGGAGELFF

j_call: TRBJ2-1
v_call: TRBV6-5
d_call: -
clone_size: -
cdr3_nt: TGTGCCAGCAGCTCGACAGTCTTTAATGAGCAGTTCTTC
cdr3_aa: CASSSTVFNEQFF

j_call: TRBJ1-5
v_call: TRBV6-1
d_call: TRBD1
clone_size: -
cdr3_nt: TGTGCCAGCAGTGAAGATGGACAGGGTGTCAATCAGCCCCAGCATTTT
cdr3_aa: CASSEDGQGVNQPQHF

j_call: TRBJ2-7
v_call: TRBV2
d_call: TRBD1
clone_size: -
cdr3_nt: TGTGCCGCCCGGGACAGGGGCTACGAGCAGTACTTC
cdr3_aa: CAARDRGYEQYF

j_call: TRBJ2-7
v_call: TRBV6-5
d_call: -
clone_size: -
cdr3_nt: TGTGCCAGCAGTTACAGAAGCGTGAGACACTACGAGCAGTACTTC
cdr3_aa: CASSYRSVRHYEQYF

j_call: TRBJ2-7
v_call: TRBV5-4
d_call: TRBD2
clone_size: -
cdr3_nt: TGTGCCAGCAGCCTCCCCGGGACTAGCGGCTACGAGCAGTACTTC
cdr3_aa: CASSLPGTSGYEQYF

j_call: TRBJ1-1
v_call: TRBV2
d_call: TRBD1
clone_size: -
cdr3_nt: TGTGCCAGCAGCCTAGGGACAGCTGAAGCTTTCTTT
cdr3_aa: CASSLGTAEAFF

j_call: TRBJ1-3
v_call: TRBV18
d_call: TRBD1
clone_size: -
cdr3_nt: TGTGCCAGCTCACTAACAGGGGCTACCTCCTCTGGAAACACCATATATTTT
cdr3_aa: CASSLTGATSSGNTIYF

j_call: TRBJ2-1
v_call: TRBV13
d_call: -
clone_size: -
cdr3_nt: TGTGCCAGCAGCTTTGAAAGTCGCAATGAGCAGTTCTTC
cdr3_aa: CASSFESRNEQFF

j_call: TRBJ2-3
v_call: TRBV7-6
d_call: -
clone_size: -
cdr3_nt: TGTGCCAGCAGCTTTCGCGCCACCCAACACACAGATACGCAGTATTTT
cdr3_aa: CASSFRATQHTDTQYF

j_call: TRBJ2-5
v_call: TRBV5-6
d_call: TRBD1
clone_size: -
cdr3_nt: TGTGCCAGCAGCTTGAGGGGGCGAGAGACCCAGTACTTC
cdr3_aa: CASSLRGRETQYF

j_call: TRBJ1-1
v_call: TRBV10-1
d_call: -
clone_size: -
cdr3_nt: TGCGCCAGCAAGGGAACGAACACTGAAGCTTTCTTT
cdr3_aa: CASKGTNTEAFF

j_call: TRBJ1-1
v_call: TRBV7-9
d_call: -
clone_size: -
cdr3_nt: TGTGCCAGCAGCCTTTTCACTGAAGCTTTCTTT
cdr3_aa: CASSLFTEAFF

j_call: TRBJ2-2
v_call: TRBV7-3
d_call: TRBD2
clone_size: -
cdr3_nt: TGTGCCAGCAGCGCCTTCCTAGCGGGAGGGGAGCTGTTTTTT
cdr3_aa: CASSAFLAGGELFF

j_call: TRBJ2-2
v_call: TRBV5-1
d_call: TRBD1
clone_size: once
cdr3_nt: TGCGCCAGCAGCTTCGGGACAGGGCGGTTCACCGGGGAGCTGTTTTTT
cdr3_aa: CASSFGTGRFTGELFF

j_call: TRBJ2-7
v_call: TRBV7-2
d_call: -
clone_size: -
cdr3_nt: TGTGCCAGCAGCCGGGGTGAGCAGCCTTACTCCTACGAGCAGTACTTC
cdr3_aa: CASSRGEQPYSYEQYF

j_call: TRBJ2-7
v_call: TRBV6-5
d_call: -
clone_size: -
cdr3_nt: TGTGCCAGCAACCCGGTGGGTGGGTACGAGCAGTACTTC
cdr3_aa: CASNPVGGYEQYF

j_call: TRBJ2-7
v_call: TRBV10-3
d_call: -
clone_size: -
cdr3_nt: TGTGCCATCAGTGAGCCCTCCTACGAGCAGTACTTC
cdr3_aa: CAISEPSYEQYF

j_call: TRBJ1-5
v_call: TRBV7-8
d_call: TRBD1
clone_size: -
cdr3_nt: TGTGCCAGCAGCCCAAGGGCAGGGGGTCAGCCCCAGCATTTT
cdr3_aa: CASSPRAGGQPQHF

j_call: TRBJ2-2
v_call: TRBV5-4
d_call: -
clone_size: once
cdr3_nt: TGTGCCAGCAGCTTCCCGCAGCCTACCGGGGAGCTGTTTTTT
cdr3_aa: CASSFPQPTGELFF

j_call: TRBJ1-3
v_call: TRBV9
d_call: -
clone_size: -
cdr3_nt: TGTGCCAGCAGCGTAATCGGAAACACCATATATTTT
cdr3_aa: CASSVIGNTIYF

j_call: TRBJ2-7
v_call: TRBV7-9
d_call: TRBD2
clone_size: -
cdr3_nt: TGTGCCAGCAGCACCCTAGCGGGGAACTCCTACGAGCAGTACTTC
cdr3_aa: CASSTLAGNSYEQYF